This note documents a single T cell receptor beta chain sequence. This sample is part of a study of type 1 and type 2 diabetes patients. Background on the study: Participants included type 1 and type 2 diabetes patients plus nondiabetic controls. CD4+ or CD8+ T cells were positively selected from PBMCs with microbeads.

Genomic DNA was the PCR template. Amplification of the beta chain CDR3 used 30 forward and 13 reverse multiplex primers. Using its own MiXCR run on the multiplex PCR reads, TCRdb lists one record per CDR3 protein. This sample has 270,000 or so distinct CDR3 sequences, with around 47% found just once. CDR1 is DFQATT, CDR2 SNEGSKA, per germline (reference sequence). This CDR3 region has 15 residues. The ends were cut back, 3 bases at V and 1 base at J, with 15 bases in the middle. No donor had another autoimmune disease or recent infection within four weeks. V and J are TRBV20-1 and TRBJ2-5, with D uncertain. Sequenced: peripheral blood mononuclear cells (PBMCs). The TCR was taken from a man younger than 35 with type 2 diabetes. The CDR3 sequence is CSARERGLRQETQYF. The CDR3 DNA follows: TGCAGTGCTAGGGAGAGAGGCCTCCGCCAAGAGACCCAGTACTTC.